This T cell receptor beta chain was identified in a study of immune evolution from preneoplasia to lung adenocarcinoma. This CDR3 contains 13 residues. V was shortened by 5 bases and J by 2 bases, with 9 bases between the two germline ends. CDR1 and CDR2 (germline): LNHDA, SQIVND (reference sequence). The assay was immunoSEQ multiplex PCR, and TCRdb's table has in-frame clones only and misses some. Of about 16,000 clones in the sample, 86% were seen once. The V and J genes are TRBV19 and TRBJ1-1, with a tentative D call TRBD1 (5 bases). The sample comprised FFPE invasive lung adenocarcinoma tissue. The clonotype was recovered from a person aged 65 to 85 with invasive lung adenocarcinoma. CDR3 nucleotide sequence: TGTGCCAGTAGTCTCAGGGTCAACACTGAAGCTTTCTTT. This encodes CASSLRVNTEAFF.